One sample yielded the 21 T cell receptor beta chains listed below, sequenced in a study of response to subunit inactivated influenza vaccine. MiXCR, applied by TCRdb to the RT-PCR reads, yields one record per CDR3 protein. The sample records about 800,000 distinct CDR3 sequences, around 20% being singletons. The material sequenced was PBMCs from blood, taken more than 4 days after vaccination. Receptor source: a man aged 50-59 years who received an inactivated influenza vaccine.

The chain couples TRBV10-3 to TRBJ2-1; TRBD2 agrees at 8 bases. CDR1 ENHRY and CDR2 SYGVKD come from the germline V gene. V lost 9 bases and J lost 8; bases outside the gene matches: 12. There are 14 residues in the CDR3. The CDR3 region has the DNA TGTGCCATTAAAACCGGGACTAGTATCGATGAGCAGTTCTTC. Its translation: CAIKTGTSIDEQFF.

This sequence joins TRBV7-2 and TRBJ2-3, with a possible D match to TRBD2 (6 bases). The CDR3 runs 15 residues. Between the trimmed V and J ends, which lost 4 bases and 8 bases, there was a span of 19 bases. The V gene's germline CDR1 is SGHTA and CDR2 FQGNSA. The CDR3 nucleotides read TGTGCCAGCAGCTCAATAGCGGAATCCGAGAGTACGCAGTATTTT. This encodes CASSSIAESESTQYF.

This chain links TRBV28 with TRBJ2-3, with a possible D match to TRBD2 (7 bases). This CDR3 has 15 residues. CDR1 and CDR2 (germline): MDHEN, SYDVKM. V lost 2 bases, J lost 1 base, and 10 bases lay in between. CDR3 in amino acids: CASSLPGGGTDTQYF. CDR3 nucleotides: TGTGCCAGCAGTTTACCGGGGGGCGGCACAGATACGCAGTATTTT.

The chain carries TRBV29-1 and TRBJ1-2; possible D gene TRBD1, 6 bases. The CDR3 has 13 amino acids. The V and J ends lost 5 bases and 5 bases respectively, with 15 bases between them. The germline V gene encodes CDR1 SQVTM and CDR2 ANQGSEA. DNA of the CDR3: TGCAGCGTTCAACAGGGTGGGCAATATGGCTACACCTTC. Translation gives CSVQQGGQYGYTF.

This clonotype has a handful of counts. The chain couples TRBV20-1 to TRBJ2-7; D possibly corresponds to TRBD1 (7 bases). Between the trimmed V and J ends, which lost 3 bases and 2 bases, there was a span of 14 bases. Germline CDR1 reads DFQATT; CDR2 reads SNEGSKA (reference sequence). The CDR3 is 14 amino acids. The CDR3 region is CSARIQGGTYEQYF. CDR3 nucleotide sequence: TGCAGTGCTAGGATCCAGGGGGGTACCTACGAGCAGTACTTC.

This clonotype was seen more than once but under ten times. V and J are TRBV12-3 or TRBV12-4 and TRBJ2-7; unclear D gene. Trimming shortened V by 2 bases and J by 2 bases, and 13 bases separated the two germline ends. The length of the CDR3 is 15 residues. The CDR3 reads CASSLYRRVTYEQYF. CDR3 sequence (DNA): TGTGCCAGCAGTTTATACAGAAGAGTAACCTACGAGCAGTACTTC.

This clonotype has only a few counts. The chain recombines TRBV20-1 with TRBJ2-2; 8 positions agree with TRBD1. The CDR3 has 16 amino acids. CDR1 is DFQATT, CDR2 SNEGSKA, per germline (reference sequence). With V trimmed by 5 bases and J by 1 base, 9 bases remained unmatched. The CDR3 coding sequence is TGCAGTGCTCCACCTCTAGGACAGGGGAACACCGGGGAGCTGTTTTTT. Protein product: CSAPPLGQGNTGELFF.

This clonotype came up a few times. The V call is TRBV4-1, the J call TRBJ2-3; the match to TRBD2 covers 8 bases. The V gene end was trimmed by 2 bases and the J gene end by 1 base; junction bases not matched to a gene: 8. Germline assignment: CDR1 MGHRA and CDR2 YSYEKL. CDR3 length equals 17 residues. CDR3 in DNA: TGCGCCAGCAGCCAACCGGGACTAGGGTTGCGCACAGATACGCAGTATTTT. This gives the protein CASSQPGLGLRTDTQYF.

This clonotype was found a few times. The chain uses TRBV7-9 and TRBJ2-2; D ambiguous. CDR3 length: 13 amino acids. V was clipped by 5 bases and J by 6 bases, with 10 bases between them. In germline, CDR1 is SEHNR, CDR2 FQNEAQ (reference sequence). Here the CDR3 reads CASSNLRAGELFF. The CDR3, as DNA: TGTGCCAGCAGCAACCTTAGGGCCGGGGAGCTGTTTTTT.

V is TRBV7-2 and J is TRBJ2-4, with D hard to call. CDR1 is SGHTA, CDR2 FQGNSA, per germline. This CDR3 has 14 residues. With 5 bases removed from V and 3 bases from J, the gap between germline ends came to 11 bases. In nucleotides, the CDR3 is TGTGCCAGCAGCGCATCTATCGTCAAAAACATTCAGTACTTC. It is translated as CASSASIVKNIQYF.

This clonotype was seen a handful of times. V usage is TRBV11-2 and J usage is TRBJ2-1; the D gene is possibly TRBD2 (6 bases). The germline gives CDR1 SGHAT, CDR2 FQNNGV. V was cut by 5 bases and J by 6 bases, with 11 bases left in between. The CDR3 loop spans 13 amino acids. In DNA form, the CDR3 reads TGTGCCAGCAGCACCGGGAGCTTCAATGAGCAGTTCTTC. Protein: CASSTGSFNEQFF.

J is TRBJ2-3 and V is TRBV9; perhaps TRBD2 as D (6 bases). V lost 2 bases to trimming and J lost 2 bases, with 15 bases between them. Germline CDR1 is SGDLS and CDR2 is YYNGEE. This CDR3 region has 16 residues. The CDR3 nucleotides are TGTGCCAGCAGCGTCGAATCGGGACTCGACACAGATACGCAGTATTTT. Its protein is CASSVESGLDTDTQYF.

This clonotype was detected only a few times. The chain links TRBV7-9 to TRBJ2-1; possibly TRBD1 for D (6 bases). Looked up from germline, CDR1 is SEHNR and CDR2 is FQNEAQ (reference sequence). Trimming took off 10 bases at V and 4 bases at J, with 20 bases between the two ends. The CDR3 runs to 15 residues. The CDR3 coding sequence is TGTGCCACTGGGATTTTCCGGACAGAGTACAATGAGCAGTTCTTC. Translating it yields CATGIFRTEYNEQFF.

The chain has TRBV29-1 and TRBJ2-7; 8 nucleotides align to TRBD1. The CDR3 has 13 amino acids. V shed 4 bases and J 7 bases; nucleotides not matched to a gene: 9. CDR1 SQVTM and CDR2 ANQGSEA come from the germline V gene. The CDR3 nucleotides are TGCAGCGTTGCGGGCAGGGGGCTAAGTGAGCAGTACTTC. Its translation is CSVAGRGLSEQYF.

Only a few counts were recorded for this clonotype. The V call is TRBV28, the J call TRBJ2-1; no clear D. V was shortened by 4 bases and J by 7 bases, with 11 bases between the two germline ends. This CDR3 has 13 residues. In germline, CDR1 is MDHEN, CDR2 SYDVKM. CDR3 DNA: TGTGCCAGCAGTTATGACTCTCCAAATGAGCAGTTCTTC. Its translation: CASSYDSPNEQFF.

The V gene is TRBV5-1, the J gene TRBJ2-7; 8 bases align to TRBD1. The CDR3 is 16 amino acids. Trimming took 0 bases from V and 4 from J; bases not matched to a gene: 9. Germline-derived CDR1 and CDR2 are SGHRS and YFSETQ. The CDR3 DNA follows: TGCGCCAGCAGCTTGGCCGGCCAACAGGGGGGATACGAGCAGTACTTC. It encodes CASSLAGQQGGYEQYF.

This clonotype was seen at least ten times. The V and J genes are TRBV12-3 or TRBV12-4 and TRBJ1-5, with a possible D match to TRBD1 (5 bases). The CDR3 has 14 amino acids. Trimming removed 6 bases at V and 0 bases at J, with 9 bases between. CDR3 sequence: CASSRDSSNQPQHF. The CDR3 nucleotides read TGTGCCAGCAGCCGCGACAGTAGCAATCAGCCCCAGCATTTT.

This clonotype was observed many times. This chain connects TRBV6-5 to TRBJ1-1, with no clear D. Per the germline V gene, CDR1 is MNHEY and CDR2 is SVGAGI. The CDR3 is 17 residues long. V lost 2 bases to trimming and J lost 5 bases, with 21 bases between them. The CDR3 nucleotides are TGTGCCAGCAGTTACATCCCGATGGCCTCTCGGGTGACTGAAGCTTTCTTT. Translated: CASSYIPMASRVTEAFF.

The DNA for the CDR3 is TGTGCCAGCAGCTTAGGGAAGGGGGCTGGCACTGAAGCTTTCTTT. This gives the protein CASSLGKGAGTEAFF. This chain uses TRBV7-9 with TRBJ1-1; 7 bases map to TRBD1. Germline-derived CDR1 and CDR2 are SEHNR and FQNEAQ (reference sequence). This CDR3 is 15 amino acids long. J lost 4 bases, V lost 1 base, and 6 bases had no gene match.

The V call is TRBV2, the J call TRBJ2-6; 10 bases match TRBD1. This CDR3 has 17 amino acids. CDR1 and CDR2 (germline): SNHLY, FYNNEI. J was trimmed by 2 bases and V by 6 bases; bases with no gene match: 7. DNA for the CDR3: TGTGCCAGCAGACTAGACAGGGGGCTAACTGGGGCCAACGTCCTGACTTTC. Its translation is CASRLDRGLTGANVLTF.

This clonotype was found a few times. This chain links TRBV7-2 with TRBJ1-4; D remains ambiguous. Germline V gene lookup returns CDR1 SGHTA and CDR2 FQGNSA. The CDR3 has 15 residues. The V and J ends lost 6 bases and 0 bases respectively, with 11 bases between them. The CDR3 loop reads CASRRQASTNEKLFF. The CDR3 DNA sequence: TGTGCCAGCAGGCGCCAGGCCTCAACTAATGAAAAACTGTTTTTT. The whole variable domain, filled in from reference TRBV7-2 and TRBJ1-4, reads GAGVSQSPSNKVTEKGKDVELRCDPISGHTALYWYRQSLGQGLEFLIYFQGNSAPDKSGLPSDRFSAERTGGSVSTLTIQRTQQEDSAVYLCASRRQASTNEKLFFGSGTQLSVL.